Listed here are 3 T cell receptor beta chains from one sample, sequenced in a study of blood T cells in healthy people across ages. Together with a sample-barcoded 5' primer, a J-beta primer mix was included in a second PCR lasting 7 to 11 cycles. TCRdb re-called the 5' RACE reads with MiXCR, one entry per CDR3 protein. Found here are 800,000 or so distinct CDR3 sequences, around 25% of them singletons; the top ten hold around 3.6%. These records were also assigned to another study, of T cells of mothers and their children.

Sample: blood. The receptors derive from a boy between 5 and 17 years old in good health.

This clonotype has only a few counts. The rearrangement joins TRBV4-1 to TRBJ2-5; D is perhaps TRBD2 (5 bases). Trimming pared 0 bases from V and 4 bases from J, leaving 9 bases between. The CDR3 is made up of 14 amino acids. CDR1 is MGHRA and CDR2 is YSYEKL in the germline V gene. The CDR3 protein is CASSQEEGVETQYF. In nucleotides, the CDR3 is TGCGCCAGCAGCCAAGAAGAGGGAGTAGAGACCCAGTACTTC.

The chain employs TRBV2 and TRBJ2-7; D call uncertain. CDR3 length equals 15 residues. Between the trimmed V and J ends, which lost 2 bases and 3 bases, there was a span of 14 bases. CDR1 is SNHLY, CDR2 FYNNEI, per germline. CDR3 amino acids: CASSELWAPYYEQYF. In DNA form, the CDR3 reads TGTGCCAGCAGTGAATTATGGGCCCCCTACTACGAGCAGTACTTC.

The CDR3 sequence is CASSYTHGYTF. As DNA, the CDR3 is TGTGCCAGCAGTTACACGCATGGCTACACCTTC. The rearrangement uses TRBV28 and TRBJ1-2; D is uncertain. V gave up 4 bases and J gave up 6 bases, with 6 bases separating them. This CDR3 is built from 11 residues. Per germline, CDR1 MDHEN and CDR2 SYDVKM.